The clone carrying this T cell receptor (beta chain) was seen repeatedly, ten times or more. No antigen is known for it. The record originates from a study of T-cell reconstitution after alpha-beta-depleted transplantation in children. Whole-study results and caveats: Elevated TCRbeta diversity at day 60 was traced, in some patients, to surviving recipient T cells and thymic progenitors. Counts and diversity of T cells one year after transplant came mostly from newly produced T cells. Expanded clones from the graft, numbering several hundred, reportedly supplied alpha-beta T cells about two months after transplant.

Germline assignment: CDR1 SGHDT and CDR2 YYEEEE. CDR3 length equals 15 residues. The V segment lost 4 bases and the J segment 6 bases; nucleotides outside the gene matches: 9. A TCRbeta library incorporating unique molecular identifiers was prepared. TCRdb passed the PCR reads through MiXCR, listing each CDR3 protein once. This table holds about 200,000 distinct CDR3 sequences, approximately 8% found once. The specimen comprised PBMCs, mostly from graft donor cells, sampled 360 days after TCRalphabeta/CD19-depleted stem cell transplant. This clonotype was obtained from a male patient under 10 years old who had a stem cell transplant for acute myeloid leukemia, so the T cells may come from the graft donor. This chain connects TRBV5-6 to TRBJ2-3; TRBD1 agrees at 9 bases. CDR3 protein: CASSPTTGGLDTQYF. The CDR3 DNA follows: TGTGCCAGCAGCCCCACGACAGGGGGGCTTGATACGCAGTATTTT.